These 8 T cell receptor beta chains came from one sample sequenced in a study of blood T cell repertoires in COVID-19. Libraries were prepared by immunoSEQ multiplex PCR; TCRdb keeps only in-frame clonotypes and omits some of them. The sample carries approximately 70,000 clones, about 80% recorded once. The source material was peripheral blood. These receptors were collected from a woman in her sixties or seventies with acute or convalescent COVID-19.

This clone was observed once. The chain is built from TRBV5-6 and TRBJ2-2, with D maybe TRBD1 (5 bases). The V gene lost 5 bases and the J gene lost 5 bases, with 7 bases spanning the gap. The CDR3 runs to 12 residues. Germline V lookup: CDR1 SGHDT, CDR2 YYEEEE. CDR3 region: CASRRGTGELFF. The CDR3 DNA is TGTGCCAGCAGAAGGGGAACCGGGGAGCTGTTTTTT. Complete variable domain (other parts from reference TRBV5-6 and TRBJ2-2): DAGVTQSPTHLIKTRGQQVTLRCSPKSGHDTVSWYQQALGQGPQFIFQYYEEEERQRGNFPDRFSGHQFPNYSSELNVNALLLGDSALYLCASRRGTGELFFGEGSRLTVL.

This chain connects TRBV19 to TRBJ1-1; a possible D gene is TRBD1 (5 bases). The CDR3 is 13 residues long. V lost 4 bases to trimming and J lost 1 base, with 7 bases between them. Germline loops: CDR1 LNHDA, CDR2 SQIVND (reference sequence). In DNA, the CDR3 is TGTGCCAGTAGTACTACAGGGAACACTGAAGCTTTCTTT. As protein: CASSTTGNTEAFF.

The chain combines TRBV10-3 with TRBJ1-3, with TRBD1 identical over 9 bases. J was trimmed by 8 bases and V by 6 bases; bases with no gene match: 8. The CDR3 extends over 14 amino acids. CDR1 and CDR2 (germline): ENHRY, SYGVKD. The CDR3 loop reads CAIRDRGVGDTIYF. The DNA for the CDR3 is TGTGCCATCAGAGACAGGGGGGTAGGAGACACCATATATTTT.

V is TRBV19 and J is TRBJ1-1; D gene uncertain. V dropped 4 bases and J dropped 0 bases, with 9 bases sitting between them. The germline gives CDR1 LNHDA, CDR2 SQIVND (reference sequence). CDR3 length: 14 residues. The CDR3 region is CASSTHEVNTEAFF. The CDR3 coding sequence is TGTGCCAGTAGTACCCATGAGGTGAACACTGAAGCTTTCTTT.

The chain joins TRBV19 to TRBJ2-5; TRBD2 aligns across 8 bases. The ends lost 5 bases at V and 5 bases at J; junction bases unmatched: 10. There are 15 residues in the CDR3. The germline CDR1 and CDR2 sequences are LNHDA and SQIVND (reference sequence). The CDR3 sequence: CASSPPGGGRETQYF. Here the CDR3 DNA reads TGTGCCAGTAGTCCCCCGGGGGGCGGGAGGGAGACCCAGTACTTC.

V usage is TRBV6-5 and J usage is TRBJ1-3; no clear D gene. The CDR3 has 14 residues. In germline, CDR1 is MNHEY, CDR2 SVGAGI. V was shortened by 4 bases and J by 4 bases, with 11 bases between the two germline ends. The CDR3 bases are TGTGCCAGCAGTTCGGGGTTGGGCGGAAACACCATATATTTT. Translating gives CASSSGLGGNTIYF.

The CDR3 DNA follows: TGTGCCAGCAGCTTGACAGGGTCTAACTATGGCTACACCTTC. Translated: CASSLTGSNYGYTF. This chain links TRBV9 with TRBJ1-2; 7 positions match TRBD1. The CDR3 covers 14 residues. Trimming took 4 bases from V and 0 from J; bases not matched to a gene: 3. Germline CDR1 reads SGDLS; CDR2 reads YYNGEE. The variable domain in full, with the rest retrieved from reference TRBV9 and TRBJ1-2, is DSGVTQTPKHLITATGQRVTLRCSPRSGDLSVYWYQQSLDQGLQFLIQYYNGEERAKGNILERFSAQQFPDLHSELNLSSLELGDSALYFCASSLTGSNYGYTFGSGTRLTVV.

The gene calls are TRBV11-2 and TRBJ1-2; D is undetermined. The germline V gene encodes CDR1 SGHAT and CDR2 FQNNGV. Between the trimmed V and J ends, which lost 5 bases and 4 bases, there was a span of 17 bases. The CDR3 covers 15 residues. CDR3 residues: CASSREAITSYGYTF. CDR3 coding DNA: TGTGCCAGCAGCCGAGAAGCTATTACCTCCTATGGCTACACCTTC.